In its sample, the clone carrying this TCR beta chain was seen many times. The data were obtained in a study of regulatory T cells in long-lasting Graves disease. Through Arm-PCR of CDR3 regions and iRepertoire HTBI primers, TCR beta libraries were built. Via MiXCR, TCRdb re-called the multiplex PCR reads, giving one row per CDR3 protein. Here the sample spans about 440,000 distinct CDR3 sequences, about 16% being singletons. The time point was: newly diagnosed GD, antithyroid drugs for less than 3 months. Extracted RNA from PBMCs served as the source of the TCR library. The CDR3 is made up of 15 amino acids. J was trimmed by 5 bases and V by 4 bases; bases with no gene match: 7. The same data also contributed to another study, on T cells in Graves' hyperthyroidism and ophthalmopathy. That report adds: With a median lead of 6.5 months before onset, the model predicted ophthalmopathy.

The chain combines TRBV12-3 or TRBV12-4 with TRBJ2-5; TRBD2 matches 10 bases. This sequence was found in a woman in her twenties or thirties with Graves disease. The material sequenced was peripheral blood mononuclear cells (PBMCs), taken at new diagnosis, from a patient treated with antithyroid drugs. CDR3 sequence reads: CASSSSGRAPETQYF. CDR3 nucleotide sequence: TGTGCCAGCAGTTCCAGCGGGAGGGCCCCCGAGACCCAGTACTTC.